This T cell receptor beta chain stems from a study of cytomegalovirus exposure and HLA in healthy donors. The primer mix had 60 Vbeta and 13 Jbeta primers. The repertoire was sequenced with immunoSEQ multiplex PCR; TCRdb's copy has only in-frame clones and lacks some. Among 95,000 to 150,000 clones listed, 73% were seen once. This clonotype was sampled from a man between 60 and 75 years old in good health and CMV-seropositive. Source material: PBMCs.

In nucleotides, the CDR3 is TGTGCCAGCAGCCTCCAGGGGGCTATGGACACCGGGGAGCTGTTTTTT. Encoded protein: CASSLQGAMDTGELFF. This chain links TRBV5-8 with TRBJ2-2; 8 bases are a match to TRBD1. The CDR3 extends over 16 amino acids. In germline, CDR1 is SGHTS, CDR2 YDEGEE. V dropped 4 bases and J dropped 3; count of bases not matched to a gene: 8.